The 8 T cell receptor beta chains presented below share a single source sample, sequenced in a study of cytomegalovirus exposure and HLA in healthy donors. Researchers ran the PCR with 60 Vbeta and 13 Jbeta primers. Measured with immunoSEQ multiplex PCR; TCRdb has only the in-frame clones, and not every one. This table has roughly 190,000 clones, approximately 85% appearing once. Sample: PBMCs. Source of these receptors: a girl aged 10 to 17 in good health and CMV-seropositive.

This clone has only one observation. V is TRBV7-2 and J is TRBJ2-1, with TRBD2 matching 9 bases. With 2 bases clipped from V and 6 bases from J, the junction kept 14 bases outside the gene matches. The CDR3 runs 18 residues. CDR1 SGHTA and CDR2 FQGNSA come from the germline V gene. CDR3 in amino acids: CASSLTISAGGVANEQFF. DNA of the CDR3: TGTGCCAGCAGCTTAACCATTAGTGCGGGGGGGGTGGCCAATGAGCAGTTCTTC.

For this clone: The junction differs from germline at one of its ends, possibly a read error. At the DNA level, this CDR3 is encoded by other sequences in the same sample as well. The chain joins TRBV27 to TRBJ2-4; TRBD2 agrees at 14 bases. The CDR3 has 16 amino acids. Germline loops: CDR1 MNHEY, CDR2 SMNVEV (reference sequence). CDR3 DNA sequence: TGCGCCAGCAGACGACTAGCGGGGGGGACCAAAAACATTCAGTACTTC. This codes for CASRRLAGGTKNIQYF.

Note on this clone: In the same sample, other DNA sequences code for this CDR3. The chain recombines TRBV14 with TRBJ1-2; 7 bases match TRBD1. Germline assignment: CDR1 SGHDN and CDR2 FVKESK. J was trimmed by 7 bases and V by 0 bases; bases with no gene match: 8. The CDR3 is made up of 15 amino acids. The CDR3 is CASSQDWAGGSGYTF. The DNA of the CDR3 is TGTGCCAGCAGCCAAGATTGGGCAGGGGGTAGTGGCTACACCTTC.

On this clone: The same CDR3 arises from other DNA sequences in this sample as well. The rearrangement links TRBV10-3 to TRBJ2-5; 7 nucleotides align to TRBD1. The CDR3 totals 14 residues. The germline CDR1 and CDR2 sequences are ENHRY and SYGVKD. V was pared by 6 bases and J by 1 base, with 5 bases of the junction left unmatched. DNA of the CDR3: TGTGCCATCAGCGACAGGGACAGCCAAGAGACCCAGTACTTC. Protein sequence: CAISDRDSQETQYF.

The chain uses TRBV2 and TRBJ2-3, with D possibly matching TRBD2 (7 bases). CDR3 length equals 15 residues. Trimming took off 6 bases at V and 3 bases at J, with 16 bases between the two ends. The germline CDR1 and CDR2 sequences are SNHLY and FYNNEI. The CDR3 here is CASSGGRGWTDTQYF. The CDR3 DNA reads TGTGCCAGCAGCGGGGGGCGGGGGTGGACAGATACGCAGTATTTT.

The CDR3 spells CASSYSTGGGEKLFF. The CDR3 DNA sequence: TGTGCCAGCAGTTACTCGACGGGGGGCGGTGAAAAACTGTTTTTT. The chain uses TRBV6-5 and TRBJ1-4; D is perhaps TRBD1 (6 bases). Germline V gene data show CDR1 as MNHEY and CDR2 as SVGAGI. The CDR3 totals 15 residues. Between the trimmed V and J ends, which lost 0 bases and 7 bases, there was a span of 12 bases.

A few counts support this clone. This chain's CDR3 is CASSLGVRGSGETQYF. The CDR3 bases are TGTGCCAGCAGCTTGGGAGTAAGGGGGTCGGGGGAGACCCAGTACTTC. V is TRBV5-6 and J is TRBJ2-5; tentative D call: TRBD1 (6 bases). Trimming left V 0 bases short and J 5 bases short, with 17 bases between. The CDR3 covers 16 residues. Germline assignment: CDR1 SGHDT and CDR2 YYEEEE.

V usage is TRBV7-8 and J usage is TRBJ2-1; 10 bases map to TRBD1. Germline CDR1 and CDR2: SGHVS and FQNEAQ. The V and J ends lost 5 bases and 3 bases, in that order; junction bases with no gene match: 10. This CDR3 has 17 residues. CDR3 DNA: TGTGCCAGCAGCCCCCGGGACAGGGGAGGCCTCTACAATGAGCAGTTCTTC. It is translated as CASSPRDRGGLYNEQFF.